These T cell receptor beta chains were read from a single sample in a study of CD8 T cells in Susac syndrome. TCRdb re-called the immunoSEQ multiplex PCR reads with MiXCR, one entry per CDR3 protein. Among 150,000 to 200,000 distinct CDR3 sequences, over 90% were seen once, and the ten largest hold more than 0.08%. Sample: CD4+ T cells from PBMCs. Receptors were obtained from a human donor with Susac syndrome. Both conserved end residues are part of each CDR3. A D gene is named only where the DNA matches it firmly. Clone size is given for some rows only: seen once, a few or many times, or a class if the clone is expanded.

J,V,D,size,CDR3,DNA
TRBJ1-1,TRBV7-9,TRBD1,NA,CASSRDRGGTEAFF,TGTGCCAGCAGCCGCGACAGGGGAGGCACTGAAGCTTTCTTT
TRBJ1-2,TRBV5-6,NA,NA,CASSLGAGSAGYGYTF,TGTGCCAGCAGCCTAGGGGCCGGGAGCGCGGGCTATGGCTACACCTTC
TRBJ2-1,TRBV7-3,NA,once,CASSPLGGNPNEQFF,TGTGCCAGCAGCCCGCTAGGGGGGAATCCCAATGAGCAGTTCTTC
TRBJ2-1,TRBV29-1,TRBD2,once,CSVESGTANYNEQFF,TGCAGCGTTGAAAGCGGGACGGCTAACTACAATGAGCAGTTCTTC
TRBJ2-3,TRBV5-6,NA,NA,CASSLISGKHTQYF,TGTGCCAGCAGCTTGATCTCGGGGAAACATACGCAGTATTTT
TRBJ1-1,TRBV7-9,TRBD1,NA,CASRSGQQNTEAFF,TGTGCCAGCAGATCGGGACAGCAGAACACTGAAGCTTTCTTT
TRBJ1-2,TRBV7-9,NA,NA,CASSLAGTADLNYGYTF,TGTGCCAGCAGCTTAGCGGGGACCGCCGATCTAAACTATGGCTACACCTTC
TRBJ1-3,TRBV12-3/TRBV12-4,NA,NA,CASSPQPNTRGNTIYF,TGTGCCAGCAGTCCCCAACCGAACACCCGAGGGAACACCATATATTTT
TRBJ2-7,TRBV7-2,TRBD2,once,CASSSGLAGVDEQYF,TGTGCCAGCAGCTCAGGACTAGCGGGAGTAGACGAGCAGTACTTC
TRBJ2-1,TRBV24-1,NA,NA,CATSDPSSDYNEQFF,TGTGCCACCAGTGACCCATCTAGCGACTACAATGAGCAGTTCTTC
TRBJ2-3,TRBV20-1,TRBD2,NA,CSASRPGFLAGDHTQYF,TGCAGTGCTAGTAGGCCAGGTTTCCTAGCGGGGGACCATACGCAGTATTTT
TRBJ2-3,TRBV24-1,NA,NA,CATSDYREDTQYF,TGTGCCACCAGTGACTACAGGGAGGATACGCAGTATTTT
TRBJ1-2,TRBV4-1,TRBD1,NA,CASSRLSGTGGLLYGYTF,TGCGCCAGCAGCCGCCTTTCCGGGACAGGGGGTCTTCTCTATGGCTACACCTTC
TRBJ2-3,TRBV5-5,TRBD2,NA,CASSLDRAGSTDTQYF,TGTGCCAGCAGCTTGGATCGAGCGGGGAGCACAGATACGCAGTATTTT
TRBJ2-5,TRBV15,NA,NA,CATSASGETQYF,TGTGCCACCAGCGCCTCGGGAGAGACCCAGTACTTC
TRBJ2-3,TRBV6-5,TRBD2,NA,CASSLLAGVADTQYF,TGTGCCAGCAGCCTACTAGCGGGAGTAGCAGATACGCAGTATTTT
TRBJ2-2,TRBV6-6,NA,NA,CASSYEDASNTGELFF,TGTGCCAGCAGTTACGAGGACGCCTCGAACACCGGGGAGCTGTTTTTT
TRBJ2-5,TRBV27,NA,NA,CASSTRMLGPETQYF,TGTGCCAGCAGTACTCGGATGCTGGGTCCGGAGACCCAGTACTTC
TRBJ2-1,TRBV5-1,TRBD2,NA,CASSSTTSGRGSYNEQFF,TGCGCCAGCAGCTCGACGACTAGCGGGAGGGGTTCCTACAATGAGCAGTTCTTC
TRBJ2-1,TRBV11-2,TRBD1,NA,CASSHYRGPYNEQFF,TGTGCCAGCAGTCACTACAGGGGCCCCTACAATGAGCAGTTCTTC
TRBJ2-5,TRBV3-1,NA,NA,CASSHEGRGETQYF,TGTGCCAGCAGCCATGAGGGGAGGGGGGAGACCCAGTACTTC
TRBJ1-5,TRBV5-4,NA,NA,CASSLTPNQPQHF,TGTGCCAGCAGCTTGACCCCTAATCAGCCCCAGCATTTT
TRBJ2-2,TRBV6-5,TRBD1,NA,CATRLAGGATGELFF,TGTGCCACGAGGTTGGCAGGGGGCGCCACCGGGGAGCTGTTTTTT
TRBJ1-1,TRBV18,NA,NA,CASSGLAYTEAFF,TGTGCCAGCTCAGGTTTGGCTTACACTGAAGCTTTCTTT
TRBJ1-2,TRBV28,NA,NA,CASISAAENYGYTF,TGTGCCAGCATCTCAGCGGCGGAAAACTATGGCTACACCTTC
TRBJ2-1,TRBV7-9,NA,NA,CASSLQAEQFF,TGTGCCAGCAGCTTACAGGCAGAGCAGTTCTTC
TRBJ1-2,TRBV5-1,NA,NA,CASSLGQNAGYTF,TGCGCCAGCAGCTTGGGACAGAATGCTGGCTACACCTTC
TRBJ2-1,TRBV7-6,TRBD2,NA,CASSLVGAGTSGRAGQFF,TGTGCCAGCAGCTTAGTAGGAGCCGGGACTAGCGGGAGGGCCGGGCAGTTCTTC
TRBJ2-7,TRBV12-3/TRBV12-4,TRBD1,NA,CASSHSNQGDYEQYF,TGTGCCAGCAGCCATTCGAACCAGGGGGACTACGAGCAGTACTTC
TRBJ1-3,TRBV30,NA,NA,CAWGLVSGNTIYF,TGTGCCTGGGGACTGGTCTCTGGAAACACCATATATTTT
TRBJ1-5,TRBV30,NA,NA,CAWSVQRNQPQHF,TGTGCCTGGAGTGTACAGCGCAATCAGCCCCAGCATTTT